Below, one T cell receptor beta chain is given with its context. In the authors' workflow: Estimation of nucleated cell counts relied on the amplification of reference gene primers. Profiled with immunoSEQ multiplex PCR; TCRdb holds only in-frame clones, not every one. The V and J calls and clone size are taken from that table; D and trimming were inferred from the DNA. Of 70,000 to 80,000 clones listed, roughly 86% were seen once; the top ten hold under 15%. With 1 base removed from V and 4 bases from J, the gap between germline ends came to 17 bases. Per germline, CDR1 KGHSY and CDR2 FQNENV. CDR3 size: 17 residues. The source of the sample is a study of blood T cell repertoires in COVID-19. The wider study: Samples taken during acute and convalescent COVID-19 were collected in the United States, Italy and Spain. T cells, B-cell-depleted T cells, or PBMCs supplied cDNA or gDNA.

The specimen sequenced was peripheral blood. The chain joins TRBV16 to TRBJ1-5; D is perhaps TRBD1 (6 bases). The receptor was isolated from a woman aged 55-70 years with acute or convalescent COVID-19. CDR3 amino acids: CASSQLGTGPSNQPQHF. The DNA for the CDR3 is TGTGCCAGCAGCCAATTGGGAACAGGGCCTAGTAATCAGCCCCAGCATTTT. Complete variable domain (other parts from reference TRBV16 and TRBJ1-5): GEEVAQTPKHLVRGEGQKAKLYCAPIKGHSYVFWYQQVLKNEFKFLISFQNENVFDETGMPKERFSAKCLPNSPCSLEIQATKLEDSAVYFCASSQLGTGPSNQPQHFGDGTRLSIL.